What follows is one T cell receptor beta chain and its context. This sample is drawn from a study of blood T cell repertoires in COVID-19. The protocol was immunoSEQ multiplex PCR, while the TCRdb copy is restricted to in-frame clones and leaves out a portion. This sample has fewer than 300,000 clones, with about 88% found just once. Trimming removed 7 bases at V and 8 bases at J, with 11 bases between. Germline V lookup: CDR1 MDHEN, CDR2 SYDVKM. This CDR3 is 11 amino acids long. This receptor was taken from a woman between 40 and 50 years old who had recovered from COVID-19. The sample comprised peripheral blood. The chain joins TRBV28 to TRBJ1-2; D is ambiguous. CDR3 nucleotides: TGTGCCAGCATGAGGAGCGGGGGCTACACCTTC. Translating gives CASMRSGGYTF.